These 20 T cell receptor beta chains share one sample of origin, sequenced in a study of chemoradiotherapy in HPV16-positive cancers. Using immunoSEQ multiplex PCR, the repertoire was profiled, and TCRdb retains in-frame clones only, with some absent. The profile shows 22,000 or so clones, roughly 89% of them singletons. Sequencing used blood, obtained from a patient who underwent chemoradiotherapy. These receptors all stem from a human donor with HPV-associated anogenital cancer.

The DNA of the CDR3 is TGTGCCAGCAGTTCACAGGGAGCCGGGGAGCTGTTTTTT. Translating gives CASSSQGAGELFF. The V gene is TRBV28, the J gene TRBJ2-2, with D possibly matching TRBD1 (6 bases). CDR1 is MDHEN and CDR2 is SYDVKM in the germline V gene. There are 13 residues in the CDR3. V lost 4 bases and J lost 6, with 9 bases in between.

The chain recombines TRBV19 with TRBJ1-3, with D possibly being TRBD1 (5 bases). Deletions cut 9 bases from V and 4 bases from J, with 22 bases between. Germline CDR1 is LNHDA and CDR2 is SQIVND (reference sequence). There are 16 residues in the CDR3. The CDR3: CASRGTTQKAGNTIYF. The CDR3 coding sequence is TGTGCCAGCCGGGGGACTACGCAAAAGGCAGGAAACACCATATATTTT.

The V call is TRBV5-8, the J call TRBJ1-5; tentatively, D is TRBD1 (6 bases). The germline gives CDR1 SGHTS, CDR2 YDEGEE. V was pared by 0 bases and J by 7 bases, with 8 bases between. The CDR3 loop spans 13 amino acids. The CDR3 reads CASSLDRDQPQHF. Written as DNA, the CDR3 is TGTGCCAGCAGCTTGGACAGGGACCAGCCCCAGCATTTT.

The chain combines TRBV2 with TRBJ1-4, with TRBD1 as a possible D gene (5 bases). The V end was cut by 2 bases, the J end by 7 bases, with 11 bases between. CDR1 is SNHLY and CDR2 is FYNNEI in the germline V gene. The CDR3 is 14 amino acids. CDR3 region: CASSEPGTGEKLFF. CDR3 bases: TGTGCCAGCAGTGAACCAGGGACCGGTGAAAAACTGTTTTTT.

J is TRBJ1-1 and V is TRBV2; 7 bases are a match to TRBD1. The trim removed 4 bases at V and 5 bases at J, leaving 4 bases unmatched. Per the germline V gene, CDR1 is SNHLY and CDR2 is FYNNEI. This CDR3 region has 13 residues. The CDR3 sequence: CASSGQGETEAFF. The CDR3 nucleotides are TGTGCCAGCAGTGGACAGGGAGAAACTGAAGCTTTCTTT.

A single count supports this clone. This chain uses TRBV5-4 with TRBJ2-3; D not certain. Germline V CDR1 and CDR2: SGHNT, YYREEE (reference sequence). Trimming removed 4 bases at V and 3 bases at J, with 6 bases between. This CDR3 is 12 amino acids long. The CDR3 region has the DNA TGTGCCAGCAGCCAGCAAACAGATACGCAGTATTTT. It specifies CASSQQTDTQYF. The entire variable domain, with the rest obtained from reference TRBV5-4 and TRBJ2-3, is as follows: ETGVTQSPTHLIKTRGQQVTLRCSSQSGHNTVSWYQQALGQGPQFIFQYYREEENGRGNFPPRFSGLQFPNYSSELNVNALELDDSALYLCASSQQTDTQYFGPGTRLTVL.

CDR3 sequence (DNA): TGTGCCTGTACCCCTGGGGTCACGGGCTCGGCGGAGTATTTT. The encoded protein is CACTPGVTGSAEYF. The V call is TRBV30, the J call TRBJ2-3; D unclear. V was cut by 6 bases and J by 13 bases, with 26 bases left in between. The CDR3 is 14 residues long. Germline CDR1 is GTSNPN and CDR2 is SVGIG (reference sequence).

This chain links TRBV6-5 with TRBJ2-3, with D possibly matching TRBD1 (5 bases). Germline CDR1 is MNHEY and CDR2 is SVGAGI. The CDR3 has 13 amino acids. V was cut by 0 bases and J by 13 bases, with 14 bases left in between. This CDR3 reads CASSYSIGAREYF. The DNA for the CDR3 is TGTGCCAGCAGTTACTCGATAGGGGCTCGGGAGTATTTT.

The chain is built from TRBV13 and TRBJ2-3; 11 bases map to TRBD1. Looked up from germline, CDR1 is PRHDT and CDR2 is FYEKMQ (reference sequence). The V gene end was trimmed by 5 bases and the J gene end by 5 bases; junction bases not matched to a gene: 6. The CDR3 length is 15 residues. DNA for the CDR3: TGTGCCAGCAGCAGACGGACAGGGGGCGGAGATACGCAGTATTTT. Translated: CASSRRTGGGDTQYF.

V and J are TRBV5-1 and TRBJ2-3; TRBD1 matches at 8 bases. Losses at the gene ends were 3 bases for V and 6 bases for J; bases not matched to a gene: 9. CDR3 length equals 15 residues. Germline loops: CDR1 SGHRS, CDR2 YFSETQ. This CDR3 is CASSSGQARRDTQYF. The CDR3 coding sequence is TGCGCCAGCAGCTCGGGACAGGCCCGGAGGGATACGCAGTATTTT.

The chain recombines TRBV11-3 with TRBJ1-1; D is unresolved. Germline V gene sequence: CDR1 SGHNT, CDR2 YENEEA. V was pared by 5 bases and J by 4 bases, with 14 bases between. This CDR3 contains 14 residues. CDR3 bases: TGTGCCAGCAGCCGACAAGGCTATGCCACTGAAGCTTTCTTT. Translated: CASSRQGYATEAFF.

The V gene is TRBV6-6, the J gene TRBJ1-1; D gene ambiguous. Germline CDR1 is MNHNY and CDR2 is SVGAGI (reference sequence). Trimming pared 6 bases from V and 1 base from J, leaving 15 bases between. The CDR3 has 15 residues. This CDR3 reads CASSQVSMPNTEAFF. CDR3 nucleotides: TGTGCCAGCAGCCAGGTTTCGATGCCGAACACTGAAGCTTTCTTT.

The chain combines TRBV11-2 with TRBJ2-2; the D is unclear. From germline, CDR1 is SGHAT and CDR2 FQNNGV. Between the trimmed V and J ends, which lost 5 bases and 3 bases, there was a span of 4 bases. The CDR3 is 12 residues long. CDR3 region: CASSRYTGELFF. The CDR3 DNA follows: TGTGCCAGCAGCCGGTACACCGGGGAGCTGTTTTTT.

The V gene is TRBV2, the J gene TRBJ1-4; perhaps TRBD1 as D (5 bases). The CDR3 sequence is 14 residues long. The germline gives CDR1 SNHLY, CDR2 FYNNEI. With 3 bases removed from V and 3 bases from J, the gap between germline ends came to 8 bases. CDR3: CASSDDSSNEKLFF. DNA for the CDR3: TGTGCCAGCAGTGACGACAGTTCTAATGAAAAACTGTTTTTT.

The genes are TRBV2 and TRBJ2-7; D might be TRBD1 (6 bases). The germline V gene has CDR1 SNHLY and CDR2 FYNNEI. V lost 4 bases and J 6 bases, leaving 16 bases between the germline ends. This CDR3 has 14 amino acids. CDR3: CASSGRGKVGEQYF. CDR3 DNA: TGTGCCAGCAGTGGAAGGGGGAAAGTAGGCGAGCAGTACTTC.

The V gene is TRBV14, the J gene TRBJ2-1, with D unclear. The CDR3 totals 14 residues. Germline V gene data show CDR1 as SGHDN and CDR2 as FVKESK. The V gene lost 0 bases and the J gene lost 1 base, with 4 bases spanning the gap. CDR3 sequence: CASSQEHSYNEQFF. Here the CDR3 DNA reads TGTGCCAGCAGCCAAGAACATTCCTACAATGAGCAGTTCTTC.

The V and J genes are TRBV5-1 and TRBJ2-3; tentative D call: TRBD2 (6 bases). The CDR3 covers 15 residues. Germline CDR1 is SGHRS and CDR2 is YFSETQ. Trimming cost V 4 bases and J 4 bases, with 16 bases left between them. The CDR3 loop reads CASSPMPTGADTQYF. CDR3 in DNA: TGCGCCAGCAGCCCCATGCCCACGGGGGCAGATACGCAGTATTTT.

V is TRBV6-1 and J is TRBJ1-1; D is unresolved. V lost 6 bases to trimming and J lost 1 base, with 6 bases between them. This CDR3 region has 12 residues. CDR1 and CDR2 from the germline V gene are MNHNS and SASEGT. CDR3 region: CASRGTNTEAFF. CDR3 DNA: TGTGCCAGCAGGGGCACGAACACTGAAGCTTTCTTT.

This chain joins TRBV7-2 and TRBJ1-4; TRBD1 aligns across 8 bases. Looked up from germline, CDR1 is SGHTA and CDR2 is FQGNSA. V shed 2 bases, J shed 5 bases, and the junction held 4 bases outside the gene matches. The CDR3 extends over 15 amino acids. The CDR3 loop is CASSLSGQGNEKLFF. In DNA form, the CDR3 reads TGTGCCAGCAGCTTATCCGGACAGGGAAATGAAAAACTGTTTTTT.

The CDR3 coding sequence is TGTGCCAGTAGTGGAAAACGGGACAGAAGCACAGATACGCAGTATTTT. It encodes CASSGKRDRSTDTQYF. The chain employs TRBV19 and TRBJ2-3, with 7 nucleotides matching TRBD1. This CDR3 comprises 16 residues. Per germline, CDR1 LNHDA and CDR2 SQIVND (reference sequence). V trimming: 5 bases; J trimming: 0 bases; junction bases outside the gene matches: 8.